This T cell receptor (beta chain) was captured by sequencing in a study of control samples from healthy donors and cancer patients. The CDR3 length is 15 residues. CDR1 and CDR2 (germline): MNHNS, SASEGT. Trimming took off 3 bases at V and 1 base at J, with 10 bases between the two ends. Assay: immunoSEQ multiplex PCR; the TCRdb copy retains only in-frame clones and omits some. The sample carries roughly 98,000 clones, roughly four fifths recorded once. This chain joins TRBV6-1 and TRBJ1-3; D perhaps matches TRBD1 (6 bases). The TCR was taken from a woman between 55 and 75 years old in good health. The sequencing input was blood. CDR3 loop: CASSEFQGSGNTIYF. The CDR3 nucleotides read TGTGCCAGCAGTGAGTTTCAGGGGTCTGGAAACACCATATATTTT.